The next 5 T cell receptor beta chains were all read from a single sample in a study of blood T cell repertoires in COVID-19. Generated by immunoSEQ multiplex PCR, the TCRdb table keeps only in-frame clones and is missing some. The sample yields hundreds of thousands of clones, around 89% seen once. Input material: PBMCs or T cells enriched from blood (not recorded which). The receptor set was obtained from a man aged 30-40 years who had recovered from COVID-19.

The rearrangement uses TRBV5-1 and TRBJ2-3; D uncertain. The CDR3 contains 14 residues. CDR1 and CDR2 (germline): SGHRS, YFSETQ. The V end lost 0 bases, the J end lost 0 bases, and 5 bases lay between the germline ends. CDR3 nucleotides: TGCGCCAGCAGCTTGGAGACTAGCACAGATACGCAGTATTTT. It yields the protein CASSLETSTDTQYF.

This chain connects TRBV3-1 (or the pseudogene TRBV3-2) to TRBJ2-2; tentative D call: TRBD1 (6 bases). The CDR3 contains 14 residues. CDR1 is LGHDT, CDR2 YNNKEL, per germline (reference sequence). The ends were cut back, 4 bases at V and 5 bases at J, with 11 bases in the middle. CDR3 nucleotide sequence: TGTGCCAGCAGCCTCAGAGGGGGAACCGGGGAGCTGTTTTTT. It codes for CASSLRGGTGELFF.

This sequence joins TRBV18 and TRBJ2-7, with TRBD2 matching over 7 bases. Germline loops: CDR1 KGHSH, CDR2 LQKENI. J was trimmed by 2 bases and V by 2 bases; bases with no gene match: 6. The CDR3 covers 15 residues. As DNA, the CDR3 is TGTGCCAGCTCACCAATCACTAGCGCAACCTACGAGCAGTACTTC. Protein product: CASSPITSATYEQYF.

The chain joins TRBV28 to TRBJ1-5; D perhaps matches TRBD1 (6 bases). CDR3 length: 17 residues. V lost 2 bases and J 0 bases, leaving 14 bases between the germline ends. Germline V gene sequence: CDR1 MDHEN, CDR2 SYDVKM. CDR3 protein: CASSLGGAPYSNQPQHF. The CDR3 DNA follows: TGTGCCAGCAGTTTAGGGGGGGCCCCATATAGCAATCAGCCCCAGCATTTT.

This rearrangement joins TRBV11-2 to TRBJ2-7; 12 positions agree with TRBD2. The trim removed 5 bases at V and 2 bases at J, leaving 7 bases unmatched. Germline V lookup: CDR1 SGHAT, CDR2 FQNNGV. This CDR3 spans 16 amino acids. DNA of the CDR3: TGTGCCAGCAGCCAGGCTAGCGGGAGGGAAACCTACGAGCAGTACTTC. Translated, it gives CASSQASGRETYEQYF.